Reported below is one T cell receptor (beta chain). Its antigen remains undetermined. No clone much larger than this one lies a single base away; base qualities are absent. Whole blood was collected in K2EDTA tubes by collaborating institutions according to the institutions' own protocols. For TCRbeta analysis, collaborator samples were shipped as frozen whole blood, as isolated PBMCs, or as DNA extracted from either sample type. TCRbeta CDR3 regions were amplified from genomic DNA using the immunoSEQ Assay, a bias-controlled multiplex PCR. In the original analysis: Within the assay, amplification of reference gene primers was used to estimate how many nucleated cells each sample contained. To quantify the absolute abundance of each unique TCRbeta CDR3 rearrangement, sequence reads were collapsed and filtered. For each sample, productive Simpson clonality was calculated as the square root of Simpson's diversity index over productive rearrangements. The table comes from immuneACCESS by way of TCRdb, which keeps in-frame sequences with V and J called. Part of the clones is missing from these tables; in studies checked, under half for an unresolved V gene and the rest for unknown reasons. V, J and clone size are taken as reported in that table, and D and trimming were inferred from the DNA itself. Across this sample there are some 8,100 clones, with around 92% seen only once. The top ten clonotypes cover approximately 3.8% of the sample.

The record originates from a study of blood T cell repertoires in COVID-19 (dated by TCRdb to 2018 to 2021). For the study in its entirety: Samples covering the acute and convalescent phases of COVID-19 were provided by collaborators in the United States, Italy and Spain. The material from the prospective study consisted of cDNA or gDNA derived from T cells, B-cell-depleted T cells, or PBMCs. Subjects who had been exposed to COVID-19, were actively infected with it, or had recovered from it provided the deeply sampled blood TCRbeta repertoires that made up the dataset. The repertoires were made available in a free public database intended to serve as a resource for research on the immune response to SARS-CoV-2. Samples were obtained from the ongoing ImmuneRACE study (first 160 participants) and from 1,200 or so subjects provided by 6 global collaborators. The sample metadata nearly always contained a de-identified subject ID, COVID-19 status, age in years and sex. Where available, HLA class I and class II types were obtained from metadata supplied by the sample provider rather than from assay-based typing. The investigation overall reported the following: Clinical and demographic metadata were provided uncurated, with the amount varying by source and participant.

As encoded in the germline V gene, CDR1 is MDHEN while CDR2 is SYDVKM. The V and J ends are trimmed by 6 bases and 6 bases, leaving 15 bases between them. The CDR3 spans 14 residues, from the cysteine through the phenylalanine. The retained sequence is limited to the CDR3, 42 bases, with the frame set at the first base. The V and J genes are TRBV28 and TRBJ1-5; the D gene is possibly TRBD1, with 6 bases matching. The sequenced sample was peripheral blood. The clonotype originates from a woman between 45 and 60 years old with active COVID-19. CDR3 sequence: CASSRGPGGQPQHF. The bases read TGTGCCAGCAGCCGGGGGCCGGGAGGTCAGCCCCAGCATTTT.